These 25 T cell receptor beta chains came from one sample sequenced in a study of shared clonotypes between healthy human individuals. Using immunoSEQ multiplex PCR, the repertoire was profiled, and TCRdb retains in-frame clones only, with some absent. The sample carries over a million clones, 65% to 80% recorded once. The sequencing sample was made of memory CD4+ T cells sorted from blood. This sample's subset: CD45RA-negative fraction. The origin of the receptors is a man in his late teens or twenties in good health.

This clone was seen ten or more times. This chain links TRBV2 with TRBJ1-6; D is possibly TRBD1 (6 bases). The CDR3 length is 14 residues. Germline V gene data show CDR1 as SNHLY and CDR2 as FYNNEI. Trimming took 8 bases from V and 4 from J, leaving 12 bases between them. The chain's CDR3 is CASGGRGYNSPLHF. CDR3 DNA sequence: TGTGCCAGCGGAGGCAGGGGTTATAATTCACCCCTCCACTTT. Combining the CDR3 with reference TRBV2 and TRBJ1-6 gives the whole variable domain EPEVTQTPSHQVTQMGQEVILRCVPISNHLYFYWYRQILGQKVEFLVSFYNNEISEKSEIFDDQFSVERPDGSNFTLKIRSTKLEDSAMYFCASGGRGYNSPLHFGNGTRLTVT.

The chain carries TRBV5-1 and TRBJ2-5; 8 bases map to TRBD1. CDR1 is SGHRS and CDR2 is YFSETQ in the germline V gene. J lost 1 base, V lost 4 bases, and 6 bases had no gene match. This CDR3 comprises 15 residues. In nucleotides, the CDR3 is TGCGCCAGCAGCCCGGGGGACAGGAGCCAAGAGACCCAGTACTTC. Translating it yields CASSPGDRSQETQYF.

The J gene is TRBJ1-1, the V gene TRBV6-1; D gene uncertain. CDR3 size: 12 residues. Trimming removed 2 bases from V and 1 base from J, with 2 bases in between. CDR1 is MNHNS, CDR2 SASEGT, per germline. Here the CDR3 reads CASSEQNTEAFF. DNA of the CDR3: TGTGCCAGCAGTGAACAGAACACTGAAGCTTTCTTT.

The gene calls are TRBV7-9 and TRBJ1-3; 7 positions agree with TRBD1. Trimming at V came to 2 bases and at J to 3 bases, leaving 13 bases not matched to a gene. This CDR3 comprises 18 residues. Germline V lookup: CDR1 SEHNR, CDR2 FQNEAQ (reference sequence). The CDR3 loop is CASSLYIKQGMNGNTIYF. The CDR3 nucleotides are TGTGCCAGCAGCTTATACATAAAACAGGGGATGAATGGAAACACCATATATTTT. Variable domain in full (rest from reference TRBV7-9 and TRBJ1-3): DTGVSQNPRHKITKRGQNVTFRCDPISEHNRLYWYRQTLGQGPEFLTYFQNEAQLEKSRLLSDRFSAERPKGSFSTLEIQRTEQGDSAMYLCASSLYIKQGMNGNTIYFGEGSWLTVV.

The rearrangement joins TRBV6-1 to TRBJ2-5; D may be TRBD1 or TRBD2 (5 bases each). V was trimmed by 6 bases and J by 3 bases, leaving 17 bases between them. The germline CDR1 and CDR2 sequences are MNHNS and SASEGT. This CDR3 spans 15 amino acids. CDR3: CASSRNGASEETQYF. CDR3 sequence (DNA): TGTGCCAGCAGCCGAAACGGGGCTTCAGAAGAGACCCAGTACTTC.

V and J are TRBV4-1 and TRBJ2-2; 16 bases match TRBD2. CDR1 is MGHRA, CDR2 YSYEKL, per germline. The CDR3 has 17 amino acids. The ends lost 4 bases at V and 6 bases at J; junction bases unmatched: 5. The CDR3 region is CASSPLGTSGGAGELFF. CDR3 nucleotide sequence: TGCGCCAGCAGCCCCCTGGGGACTAGCGGGGGGGCCGGGGAGCTGTTTTTT.

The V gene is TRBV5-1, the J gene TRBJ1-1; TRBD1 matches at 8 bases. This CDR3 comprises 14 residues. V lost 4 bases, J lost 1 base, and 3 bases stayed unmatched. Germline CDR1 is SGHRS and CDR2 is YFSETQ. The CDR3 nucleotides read TGCGCCAGCAGCATACAGGGGGGGAACACTGAAGCTTTCTTT. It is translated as CASSIQGGNTEAFF.

In nucleotides, the CDR3 is TGTGCCAGCAGCTTGGAGGCTAGCGGGAGATACAATGAGCAGTTCTTC. The encoded protein is CASSLEASGRYNEQFF. This chain joins TRBV5-4 and TRBJ2-1, with 10 nucleotides matching TRBD2. In germline, CDR1 is SGHNT, CDR2 YYREEE (reference sequence). This CDR3 has 16 residues. The trim removed 0 bases at V and 4 bases at J, leaving 4 bases unmatched.

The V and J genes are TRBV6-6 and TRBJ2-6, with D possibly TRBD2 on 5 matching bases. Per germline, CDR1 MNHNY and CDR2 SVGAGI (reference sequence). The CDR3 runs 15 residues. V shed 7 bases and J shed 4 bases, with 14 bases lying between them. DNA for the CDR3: TGTGCCAGCACCTCTGGCCCGGGAGGGGCCAACGTCCTGACTTTC. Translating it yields CASTSGPGGANVLTF.

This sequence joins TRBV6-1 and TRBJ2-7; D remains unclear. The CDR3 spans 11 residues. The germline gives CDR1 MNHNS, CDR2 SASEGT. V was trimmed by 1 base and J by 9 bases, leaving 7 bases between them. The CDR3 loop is CASSEGAWQYF. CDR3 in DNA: TGTGCCAGCAGTGAAGGTGCGTGGCAGTACTTC.

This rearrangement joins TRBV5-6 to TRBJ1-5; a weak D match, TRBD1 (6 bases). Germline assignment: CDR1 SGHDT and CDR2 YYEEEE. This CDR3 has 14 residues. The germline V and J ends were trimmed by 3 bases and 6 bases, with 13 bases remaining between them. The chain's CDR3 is CASSSRGAGQPQHF. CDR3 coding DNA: TGTGCCAGCAGCTCCCGGGGGGCCGGTCAGCCCCAGCATTTT.

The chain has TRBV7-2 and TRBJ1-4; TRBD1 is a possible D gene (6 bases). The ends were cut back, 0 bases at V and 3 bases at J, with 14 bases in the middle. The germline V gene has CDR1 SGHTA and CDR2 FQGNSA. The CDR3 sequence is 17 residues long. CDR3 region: CASSLAPGASANEKLFF. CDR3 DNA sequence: TGTGCCAGCAGCTTAGCGCCGGGGGCGAGCGCTAATGAAAAACTGTTTTTT.

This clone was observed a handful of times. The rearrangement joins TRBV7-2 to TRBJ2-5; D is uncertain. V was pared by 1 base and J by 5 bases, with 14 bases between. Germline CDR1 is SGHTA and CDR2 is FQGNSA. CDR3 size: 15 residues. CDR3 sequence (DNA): TGTGCCAGCAGCTTAGACGGCTACGCTGAGGAGACCCAGTACTTC. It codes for CASSLDGYAEETQYF.

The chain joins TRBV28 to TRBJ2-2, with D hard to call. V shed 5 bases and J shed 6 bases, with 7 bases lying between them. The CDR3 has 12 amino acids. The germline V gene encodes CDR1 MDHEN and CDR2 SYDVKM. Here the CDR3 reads CASSLLAGELFF. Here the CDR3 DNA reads TGTGCCAGCAGTCTATTAGCCGGGGAGCTGTTTTTT.

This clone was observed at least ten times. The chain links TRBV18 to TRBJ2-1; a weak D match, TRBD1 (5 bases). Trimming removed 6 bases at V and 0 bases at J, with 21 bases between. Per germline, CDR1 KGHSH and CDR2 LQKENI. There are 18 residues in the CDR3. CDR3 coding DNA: TGTGCCAGCTCGCCCGGGTCTGGGGCAGGTGGCTCCTACAATGAGCAGTTCTTC. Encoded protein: CASSPGSGAGGSYNEQFF.

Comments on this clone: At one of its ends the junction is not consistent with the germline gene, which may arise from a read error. CDR3 region: CASVSTYAGHF. The CDR3 DNA is TGTGCCAGCGTGTCCACCTACGCCGGCCACTTC. The chain carries TRBV6-1 and TRBJ2-7; unclear D gene. CDR3 size: 11 residues. From germline, CDR1 is MNHNS and CDR2 SASEGT.

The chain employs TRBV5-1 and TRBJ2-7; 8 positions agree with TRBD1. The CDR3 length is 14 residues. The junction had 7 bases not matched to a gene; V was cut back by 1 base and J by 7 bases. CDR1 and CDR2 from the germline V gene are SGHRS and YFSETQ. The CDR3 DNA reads TGCGCCAGCAGCTTGATTGGGACAGGAGATGAGCAGTACTTC. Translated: CASSLIGTGDEQYF. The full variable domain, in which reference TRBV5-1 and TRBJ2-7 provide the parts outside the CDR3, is KAGVTQTPRYLIKTRGQQVTLSCSPISGHRSVSWYQQTPGQGLQFLFEYFSETQRNKGNFPGRFSGRQFSNSRSEMNVSTLELGDSALYLCASSLIGTGDEQYFGPGTRLTVT.

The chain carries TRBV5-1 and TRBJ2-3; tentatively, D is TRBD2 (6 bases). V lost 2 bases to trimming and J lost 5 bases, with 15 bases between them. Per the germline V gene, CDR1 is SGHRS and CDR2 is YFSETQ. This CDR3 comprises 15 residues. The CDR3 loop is CASSFSWAGRDTQYF. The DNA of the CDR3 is TGCGCCAGCAGCTTTAGCTGGGCGGGGAGAGATACGCAGTATTTT.

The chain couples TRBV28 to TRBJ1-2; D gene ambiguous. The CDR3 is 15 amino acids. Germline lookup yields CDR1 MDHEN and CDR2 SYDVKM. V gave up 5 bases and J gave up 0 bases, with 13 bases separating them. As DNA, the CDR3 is TGTGCCAGCAGTCAAATCGGTGGGCCTAACTATGGCTACACCTTC. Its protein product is CASSQIGGPNYGYTF.

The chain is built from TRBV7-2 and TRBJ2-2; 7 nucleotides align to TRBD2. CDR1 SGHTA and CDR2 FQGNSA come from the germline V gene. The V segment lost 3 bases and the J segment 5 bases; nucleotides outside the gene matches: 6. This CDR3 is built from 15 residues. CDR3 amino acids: CASSFGLVNTGELFF. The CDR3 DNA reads TGTGCCAGCAGCTTTGGACTAGTCAATACCGGGGAGCTGTTTTTT.

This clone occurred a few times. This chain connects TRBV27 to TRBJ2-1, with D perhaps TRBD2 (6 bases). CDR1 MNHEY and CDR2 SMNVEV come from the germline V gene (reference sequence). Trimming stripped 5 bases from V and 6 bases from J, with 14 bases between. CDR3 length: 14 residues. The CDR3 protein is CASSPRGLSNEQFF. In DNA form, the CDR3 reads TGTGCCAGCAGTCCAAGGGGACTTTCCAATGAGCAGTTCTTC.

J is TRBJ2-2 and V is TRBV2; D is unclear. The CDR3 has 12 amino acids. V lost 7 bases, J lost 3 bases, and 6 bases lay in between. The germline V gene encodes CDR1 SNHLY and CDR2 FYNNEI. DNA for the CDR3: TGTGCCAGCAACGAGTACACCGGGGAGCTGTTTTTT. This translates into CASNEYTGELFF.

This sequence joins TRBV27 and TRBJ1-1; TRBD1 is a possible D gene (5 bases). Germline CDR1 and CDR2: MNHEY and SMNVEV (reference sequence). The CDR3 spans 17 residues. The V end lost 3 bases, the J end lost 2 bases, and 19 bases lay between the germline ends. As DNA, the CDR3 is TGTGCCAGCAGTTTCAGGGAGAGGAGGGGCCATAACACTGAAGCTTTCTTT. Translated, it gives CASSFRERRGHNTEAFF.

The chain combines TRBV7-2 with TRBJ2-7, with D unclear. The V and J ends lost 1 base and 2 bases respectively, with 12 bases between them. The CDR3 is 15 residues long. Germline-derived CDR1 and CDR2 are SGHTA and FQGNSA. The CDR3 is CASSLGLGLTYEQYF. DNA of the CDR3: TGTGCCAGCAGCTTAGGCCTCGGGCTAACCTACGAGCAGTACTTC. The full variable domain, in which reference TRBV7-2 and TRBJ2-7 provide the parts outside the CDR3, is GAGVSQSPSNKVTEKGKDVELRCDPISGHTALYWYRQSLGQGLEFLIYFQGNSAPDKSGLPSDRFSAERTGGSVSTLTIQRTQQEDSAVYLCASSLGLGLTYEQYFGPGTRLTVT.

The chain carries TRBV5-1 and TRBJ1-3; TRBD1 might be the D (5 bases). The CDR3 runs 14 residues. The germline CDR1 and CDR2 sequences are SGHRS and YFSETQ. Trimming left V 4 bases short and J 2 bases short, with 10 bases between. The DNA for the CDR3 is TGCGCCAGCAGCCAAGGGACTGCTGGAAACACCATATATTTT. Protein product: CASSQGTAGNTIYF. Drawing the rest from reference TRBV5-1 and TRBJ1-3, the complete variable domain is KAGVTQTPRYLIKTRGQQVTLSCSPISGHRSVSWYQQTPGQGLQFLFEYFSETQRNKGNFPGRFSGRQFSNSRSEMNVSTLELGDSALYLCASSQGTAGNTIYFGEGSWLTVV.